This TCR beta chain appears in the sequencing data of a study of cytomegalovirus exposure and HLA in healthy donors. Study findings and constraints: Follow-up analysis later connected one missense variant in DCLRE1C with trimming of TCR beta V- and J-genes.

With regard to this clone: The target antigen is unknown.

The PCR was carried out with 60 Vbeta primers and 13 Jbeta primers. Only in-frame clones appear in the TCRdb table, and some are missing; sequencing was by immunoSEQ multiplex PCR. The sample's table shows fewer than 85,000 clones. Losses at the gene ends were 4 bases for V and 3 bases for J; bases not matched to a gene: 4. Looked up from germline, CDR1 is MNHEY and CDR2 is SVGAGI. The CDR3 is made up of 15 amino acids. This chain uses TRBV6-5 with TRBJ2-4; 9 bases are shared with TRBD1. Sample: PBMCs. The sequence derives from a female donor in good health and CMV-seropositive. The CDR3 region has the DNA TGTGCCAGCAGTTCCTACAGGGGGCTCAAAAACATTCAGTACTTC. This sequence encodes CASSSYRGLKNIQYF.